This T cell receptor (beta chain) was captured in a study of CD8+ T cells in alopecia areata. Study summary: Treated patients were given oral tofacitinib, which was dosed at 5 to 10 mg twice daily. Study-level findings and limits: Scalp sample data also include resident alphabeta T cells from normal skin. An increase in clonality over normal scalp was evident in lesional scalp, especially alopecia totalis/universalis. Persistence in scalp and blood during tofacitinib was observed for many expanded lesional clones.

Documented treatment: oral pan-JAK inhibitor, 5-10 mg twice daily. V lost 4 bases to trimming and J lost 4 bases, with 13 bases between them. Germline V gives CDR1 GTSNPN, CDR2 SVGIG (reference sequence). The CDR3 contains 13 residues. Notes on this clone: The antigen is undetermined.

RNA extraction and reverse transcription yielded cDNA as sequencing template. Sequencing was performed with immunoSEQ multiplex PCR; in TCRdb, only in-frame clones are kept and a portion is missing. The sample consists of about 160,000 clones, roughly 65% of them appearing once. This specimen was CD4+ T cells sorted from blood, taken at week 4, from a patient treated with tofacitinib. This receptor was obtained from a human donor with alopecia areata. This chain joins TRBV30 and TRBJ1-1; tentative D call: TRBD1 (5 bases). For the CDR3, the DNA is TGTGCCTGGATCCCCGGGGGGTTCACTGAAGCTTTCTTT. It yields the protein CAWIPGGFTEAFF.